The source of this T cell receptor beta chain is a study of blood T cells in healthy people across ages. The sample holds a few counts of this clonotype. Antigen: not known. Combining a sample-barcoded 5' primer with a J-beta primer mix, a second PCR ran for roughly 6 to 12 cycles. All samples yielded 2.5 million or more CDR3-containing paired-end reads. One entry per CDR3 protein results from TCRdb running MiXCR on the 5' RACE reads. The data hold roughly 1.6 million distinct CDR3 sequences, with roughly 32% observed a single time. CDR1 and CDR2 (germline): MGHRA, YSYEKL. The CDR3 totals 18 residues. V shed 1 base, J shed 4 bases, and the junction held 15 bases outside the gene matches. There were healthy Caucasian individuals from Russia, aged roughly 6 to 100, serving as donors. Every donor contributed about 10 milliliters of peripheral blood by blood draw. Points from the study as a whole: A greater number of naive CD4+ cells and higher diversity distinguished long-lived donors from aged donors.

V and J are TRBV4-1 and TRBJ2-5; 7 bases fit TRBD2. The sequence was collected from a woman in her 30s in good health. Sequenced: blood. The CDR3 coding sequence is TGCGCCAGCAGCCAAGTTGGGGAGGGGCAGCGTAGGGGAGAGACCCAGTACTTC. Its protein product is CASSQVGEGQRRGETQYF.